Listed below are T cell receptor beta chains from one sample, sequenced in a study of blood T cell repertoires in COVID-19. Only in-frame clones appear in the TCRdb table, and some are missing; sequencing was by immunoSEQ multiplex PCR. The data contain about 310,000 clones, around nine tenths of them singletons. Sequenced: PBMCs or T cells enriched from blood (not recorded which). The receptors come from a woman aged 40-49 years who had recovered from COVID-19. Each CDR3 is given with its conserved first and last residue. D genes are given only for firm matches. Not all rows give a size; the values are once, few, many and, for expanded clones, a class.

clone size	D gene	J gene	V gene	CDR3 length	CDR3 protein	CDR3 DNA
NA	NA	TRBJ1-3	TRBV19	14	CASRAQGTGNTIYF	TGTGCCAGCAGGGCCCAGGGAACTGGAAACACCATATATTTT
NA	NA	TRBJ1-2	TRBV5-1	13	CASSIGGNYGYTF	TGCGCCAGCAGCATCGGGGGGAACTATGGCTACACCTTC
NA	NA	TRBJ2-1	TRBV7-6	15	CASSLDSAGHNEQFF	TGTGCCAGCAGCTTAGATTCAGCGGGCCACAATGAGCAGTTCTTC
once	NA	TRBJ1-2	TRBV19	12	CASMNRNYGYTF	TGTGCCAGTATGAACAGAAACTATGGCTACACCTTC
NA	TRBD2	TRBJ2-7	TRBV7-3	15	CASSFGASGVYEQYF	TGTGCCAGCAGCTTTGGGGCTAGCGGAGTCTACGAGCAGTACTTC
NA	NA	TRBJ2-7	TRBV6-5	12	CASSSGMYEQYF	TGTGCCAGCAGTTCCGGGATGTACGAGCAGTACTTC
NA	NA	TRBJ2-4	TRBV4-1	19	CASSQSKEGAMLAKNIQYF	TGCGCCAGCAGCCAAAGTAAGGAGGGGGCTATGTTGGCCAAAAACATTCAGTACTTC
NA	TRBD1	TRBJ2-1	TRBV29-1	14	CSVLRDRGSNEQFF	TGCAGCGTGCTCCGAGACAGGGGGTCTAATGAGCAGTTCTTC
NA	NA	TRBJ1-1	TRBV7-9	14	CASSLASRNTEAFF	TGTGCCAGCAGCTTAGCCAGTCGGAACACTGAAGCTTTCTTT
NA	NA	TRBJ1-5	TRBV6-2/TRBV6-3	15	CASSYGGAGNQPQHF	TGTGCCAGCAGTTACGGAGGGGCCGGCAATCAGCCCCAGCATTTT
NA	TRBD2	TRBJ2-1	TRBV13	15	CASSFGTSGHNEQFF	TGTGCCAGCAGCTTCGGGACTAGCGGTCACAATGAGCAGTTCTTC
NA	NA	TRBJ1-5	TRBV7-3	13	CASSLHLGQPQHF	TGTGCCAGCAGCTTGCATCTAGGTCAGCCCCAGCATTTT
NA	NA	TRBJ2-7	TRBV7-2	14	CASSLGRGGYEQYF	TGTGCCAGCAGCTTAGGTAGGGGGGGCTACGAGCAGTACTTC